Sequencing of this T cell receptor (beta chain) was carried out in a study of blood T cell repertoires in COVID-19. Method: immunoSEQ multiplex PCR; TCRdb's copy keeps in-frame clones and lacks some. The sample lists some 200,000 clones, around 90% occurring once. After removal of 5 bases from V and 7 bases from J, the junction contained 9 bases not matched to a gene. The CDR3 runs 15 residues. CDR1 and CDR2 from the germline V gene are MNHEY and SVGAGI. The sequence came from a man aged 60 to 69 with active or convalescent COVID-19. Sequenced input: peripheral blood. The genes are TRBV6-5 and TRBJ2-1; 9 bases line up with TRBD1. CDR3 amino acids: CASSPPGQGGNEQFF. CDR3 in DNA: TGTGCCAGCAGTCCCCCGGGACAGGGAGGGAATGAGCAGTTCTTC.